The clone carrying this TCR beta chain was seen repeatedly, ten times or more. The target antigen is unknown. This sample was included in a study of Graves' ophthalmopathy and Graves' hyperthyroidism. Germline values: CDR1 SGHRS, CDR2 YFSETQ. J gave up 3 bases and V 5 bases, and 4 bases lay outside the gene matches. The CDR3 is 14 amino acids. Findings and limits, study-wide: In blood appeared most of the expanded thyroid clonotypes whose frequency exceeded 0.001.

The authors amplified TCR beta CDR3 regions from RNA transcripts. Scientists carried out first-round RT-PCR using HTBI primers and then a second-round multiplex PCR. One entry per CDR3 protein results from TCRdb running MiXCR on the multiplex PCR reads. In the table there are more than 1,000,000 distinct CDR3 sequences, about two fifths of which are singletons. The TCR comes from an adult man with Graves' hyperthyroidism. The J gene is TRBJ1-1, the V gene TRBV5-1; 10 bases match TRBD1. Input material: peripheral blood or thyroid tissue (not recorded which). DNA of the CDR3: TGCGCCAGCAGTCGACAGGGGGCTTACACTGAAGCTTTCTTT. Translation gives CASSRQGAYTEAFF.